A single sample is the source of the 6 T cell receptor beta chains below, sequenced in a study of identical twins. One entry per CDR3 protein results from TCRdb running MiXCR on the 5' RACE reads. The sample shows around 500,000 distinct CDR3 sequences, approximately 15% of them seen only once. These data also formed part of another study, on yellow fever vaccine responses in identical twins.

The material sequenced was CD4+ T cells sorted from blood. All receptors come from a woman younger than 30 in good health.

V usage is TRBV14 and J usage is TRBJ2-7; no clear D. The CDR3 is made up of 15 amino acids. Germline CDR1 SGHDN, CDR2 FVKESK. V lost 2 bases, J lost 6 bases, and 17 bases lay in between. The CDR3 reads CASSQPRALPAEQYF. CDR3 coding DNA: TGTGCCAGCAGCCAACCACGAGCCCTCCCCGCCGAGCAGTACTTC.

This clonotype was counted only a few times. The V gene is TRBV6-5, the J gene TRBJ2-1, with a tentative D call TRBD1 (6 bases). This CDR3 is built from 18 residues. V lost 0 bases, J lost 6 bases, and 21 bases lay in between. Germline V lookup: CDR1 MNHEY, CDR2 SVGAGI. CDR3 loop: CASSYSSRGGTPLNEQFF. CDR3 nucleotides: TGTGCCAGCAGTTACTCTTCCAGGGGTGGGACCCCACTCAATGAGCAGTTCTTC.

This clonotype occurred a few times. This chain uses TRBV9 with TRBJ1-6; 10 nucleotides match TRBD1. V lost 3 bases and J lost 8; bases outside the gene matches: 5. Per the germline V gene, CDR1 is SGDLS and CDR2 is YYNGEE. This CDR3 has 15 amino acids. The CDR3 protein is CASSERDRGYSPLHF. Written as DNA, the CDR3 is TGTGCCAGCAGCGAAAGGGACAGGGGCTATTCACCCCTCCACTTT. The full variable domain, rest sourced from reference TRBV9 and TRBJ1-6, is DSGVTQTPKHLITATGQRVTLRCSPRSGDLSVYWYQQSLDQGLQFLIQYYNGEERAKGNILERFSAQQFPDLHSELNLSSLELGDSALYFCASSERDRGYSPLHFGNGTRLTVT.

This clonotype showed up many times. In nucleotides, the CDR3 is TGCAGCGTTGAAACTAGCGGGAGGAATGAGCAGTTCTTC. Protein: CSVETSGRNEQFF. This rearrangement joins TRBV29-1 to TRBJ2-1, with 12 bases lining up with TRBD2. Trimming removed 2 bases from V and 7 bases from J; junction bases left unmatched: 0. The CDR3 is 13 amino acids. CDR1 and CDR2 (germline): SQVTM, ANQGSEA.

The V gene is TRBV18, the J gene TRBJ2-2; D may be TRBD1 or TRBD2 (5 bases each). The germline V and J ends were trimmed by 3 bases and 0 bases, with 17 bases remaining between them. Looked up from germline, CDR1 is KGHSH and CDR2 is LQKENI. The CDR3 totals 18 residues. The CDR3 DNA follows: TGTGCCAGCTCACCGAGGGGTAGCGACTCTTCGAACACCGGGGAGCTGTTTTTT. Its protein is CASSPRGSDSSNTGELFF.

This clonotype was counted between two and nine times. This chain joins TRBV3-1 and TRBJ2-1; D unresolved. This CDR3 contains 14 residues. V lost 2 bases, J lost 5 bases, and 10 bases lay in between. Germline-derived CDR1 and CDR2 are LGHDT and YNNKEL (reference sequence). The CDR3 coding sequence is TGTGCCAGCAGCCAATCCGGTGGCCACAATGAGCAGTTCTTC. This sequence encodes CASSQSGGHNEQFF.